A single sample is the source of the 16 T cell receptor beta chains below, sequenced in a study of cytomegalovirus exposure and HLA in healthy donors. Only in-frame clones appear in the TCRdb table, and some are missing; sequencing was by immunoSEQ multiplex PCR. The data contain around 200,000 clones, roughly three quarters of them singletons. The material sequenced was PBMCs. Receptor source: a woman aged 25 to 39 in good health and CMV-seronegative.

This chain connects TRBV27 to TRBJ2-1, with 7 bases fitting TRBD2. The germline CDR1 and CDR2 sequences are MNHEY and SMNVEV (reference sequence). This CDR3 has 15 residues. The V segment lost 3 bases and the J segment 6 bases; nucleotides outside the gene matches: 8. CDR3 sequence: CASSLNGGIGNEQFF. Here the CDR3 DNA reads TGTGCCAGCAGTTTGAACGGGGGGATCGGCAATGAGCAGTTCTTC.

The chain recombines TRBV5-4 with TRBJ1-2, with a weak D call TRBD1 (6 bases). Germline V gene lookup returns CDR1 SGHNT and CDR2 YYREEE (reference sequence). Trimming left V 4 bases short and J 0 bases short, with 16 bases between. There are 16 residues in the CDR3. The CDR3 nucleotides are TGTGCCAGCAGCGGCCCCGCGGGGGCAGCTAACTATGGCTACACCTTC. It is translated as CASSGPAGAANYGYTF. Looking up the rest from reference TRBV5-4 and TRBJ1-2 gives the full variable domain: ETGVTQSPTHLIKTRGQQVTLRCSSQSGHNTVSWYQQALGQGPQFIFQYYREEENGRGNFPPRFSGLQFPNYSSELNVNALELDDSALYLCASSGPAGAANYGYTFGSGTRLTVV.

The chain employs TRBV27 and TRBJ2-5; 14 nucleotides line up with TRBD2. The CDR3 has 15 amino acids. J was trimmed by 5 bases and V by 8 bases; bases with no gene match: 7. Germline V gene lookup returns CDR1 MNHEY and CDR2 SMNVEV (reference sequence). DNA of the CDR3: TGTGCCAGCCCCGGGACTAGCGGGAGTAGTGAGACCCAGTACTTC. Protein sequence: CASPGTSGSSETQYF.

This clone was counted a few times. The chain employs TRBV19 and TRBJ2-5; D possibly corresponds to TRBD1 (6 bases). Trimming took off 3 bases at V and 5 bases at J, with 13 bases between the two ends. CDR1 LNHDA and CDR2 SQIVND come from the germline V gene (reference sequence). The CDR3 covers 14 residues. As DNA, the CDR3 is TGTGCCAGTAGTATCCTCGGACAGTCGGAGACCCAGTACTTC. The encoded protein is CASSILGQSETQYF. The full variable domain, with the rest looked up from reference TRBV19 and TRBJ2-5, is DGGITQSPKYLFRKEGQNVTLSCEQNLNHDAMYWYRQDPGQGLRLIYYSQIVNDFQKGDIAEGYSVSREKKESFPLTVTSAQKNPTAFYLCASSILGQSETQYFGPGTRLLVL.

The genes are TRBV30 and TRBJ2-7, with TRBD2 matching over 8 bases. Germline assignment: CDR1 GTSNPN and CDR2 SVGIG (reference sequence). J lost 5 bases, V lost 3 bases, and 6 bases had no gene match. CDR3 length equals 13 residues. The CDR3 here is CAWSMSGRNEQYF. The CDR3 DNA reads TGTGCCTGGAGCATGAGCGGGAGAAACGAGCAGTACTTC.

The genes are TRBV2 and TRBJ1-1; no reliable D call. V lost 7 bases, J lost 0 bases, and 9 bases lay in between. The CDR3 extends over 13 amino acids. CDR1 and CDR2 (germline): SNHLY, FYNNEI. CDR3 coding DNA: TGTGCCAGCACTCAGGAGGTGAACACTGAAGCTTTCTTT. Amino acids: CASTQEVNTEAFF. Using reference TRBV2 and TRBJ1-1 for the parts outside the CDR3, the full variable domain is EPEVTQTPSHQVTQMGQEVILRCVPISNHLYFYWYRQILGQKVEFLVSFYNNEISEKSEIFDDQFSVERPDGSNFTLKIRSTKLEDSAMYFCASTQEVNTEAFFGQGTRLTVV.

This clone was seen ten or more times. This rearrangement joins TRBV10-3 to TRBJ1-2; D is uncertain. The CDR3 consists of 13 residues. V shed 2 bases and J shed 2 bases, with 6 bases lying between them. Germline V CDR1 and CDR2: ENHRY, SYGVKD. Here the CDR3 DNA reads TGTGCCATCAGTGAGGCGGGAAACTATGGCTACACCTTC. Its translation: CAISEAGNYGYTF.

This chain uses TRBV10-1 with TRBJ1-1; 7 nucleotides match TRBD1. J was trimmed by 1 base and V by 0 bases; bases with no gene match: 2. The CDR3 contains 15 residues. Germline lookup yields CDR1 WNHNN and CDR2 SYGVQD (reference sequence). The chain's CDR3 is CASSESNRGNTEAFF. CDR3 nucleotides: TGCGCCAGCAGTGAGTCGAACAGGGGGAACACTGAAGCTTTCTTT.

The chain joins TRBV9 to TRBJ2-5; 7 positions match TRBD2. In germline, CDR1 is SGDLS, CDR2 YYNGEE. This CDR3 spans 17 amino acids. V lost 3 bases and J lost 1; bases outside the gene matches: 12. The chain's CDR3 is CASSARPGRATQETQYF. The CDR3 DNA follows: TGTGCCAGCAGCGCCCGCCCGGGGAGGGCTACCCAAGAGACCCAGTACTTC. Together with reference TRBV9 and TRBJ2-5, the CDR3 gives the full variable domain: DSGVTQTPKHLITATGQRVTLRCSPRSGDLSVYWYQQSLDQGLQFLIQYYNGEERAKGNILERFSAQQFPDLHSELNLSSLELGDSALYFCASSARPGRATQETQYFGPGTRLLVL.

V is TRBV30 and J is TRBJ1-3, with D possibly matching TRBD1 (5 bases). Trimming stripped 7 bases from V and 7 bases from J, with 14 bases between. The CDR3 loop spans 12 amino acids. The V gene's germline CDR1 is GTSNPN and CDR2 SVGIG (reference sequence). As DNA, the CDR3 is TGTGCCTTGAGCCAGGGAAGGAACACCATATATTTT. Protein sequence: CALSQGRNTIYF.

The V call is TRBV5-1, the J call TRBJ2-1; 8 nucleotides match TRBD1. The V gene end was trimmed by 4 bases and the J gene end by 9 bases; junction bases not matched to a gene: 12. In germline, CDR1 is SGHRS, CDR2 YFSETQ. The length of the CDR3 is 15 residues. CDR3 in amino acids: CASSPRTGSSGEQFF. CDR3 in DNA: TGCGCCAGCAGCCCACGGACAGGGTCCAGCGGTGAGCAGTTCTTC.

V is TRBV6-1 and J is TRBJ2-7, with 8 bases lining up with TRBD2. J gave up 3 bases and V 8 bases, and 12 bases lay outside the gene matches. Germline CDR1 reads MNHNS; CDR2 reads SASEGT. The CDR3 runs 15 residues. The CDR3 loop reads CASANQASGYYEQYF. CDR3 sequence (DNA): TGTGCCAGCGCAAATCAGGCTAGCGGGTACTACGAGCAGTACTTC.

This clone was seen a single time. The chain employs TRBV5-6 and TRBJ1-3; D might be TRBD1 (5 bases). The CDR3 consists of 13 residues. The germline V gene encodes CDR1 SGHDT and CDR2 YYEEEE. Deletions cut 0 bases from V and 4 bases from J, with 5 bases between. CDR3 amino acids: CASSLGQGNTIYF. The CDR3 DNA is TGTGCCAGCAGCTTGGGACAGGGAAACACCATATATTTT. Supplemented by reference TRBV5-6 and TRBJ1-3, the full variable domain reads DAGVTQSPTHLIKTRGQQVTLRCSPKSGHDTVSWYQQALGQGPQFIFQYYEEEERQRGNFPDRFSGHQFPNYSSELNVNALLLGDSALYLCASSLGQGNTIYFGEGSWLTVV.

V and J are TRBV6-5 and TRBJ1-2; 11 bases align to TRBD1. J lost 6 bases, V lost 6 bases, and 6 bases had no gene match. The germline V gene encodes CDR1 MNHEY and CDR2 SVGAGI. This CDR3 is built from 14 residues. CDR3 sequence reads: CASSKGQGANGYTF. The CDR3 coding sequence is TGTGCCAGCAGCAAAGGACAGGGGGCAAATGGCTACACCTTC.

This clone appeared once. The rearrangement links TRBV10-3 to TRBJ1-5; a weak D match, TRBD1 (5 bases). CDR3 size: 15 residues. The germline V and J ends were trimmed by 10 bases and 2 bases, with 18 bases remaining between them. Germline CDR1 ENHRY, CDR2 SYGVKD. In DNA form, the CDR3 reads TGTGCCACCAAAGATGGGGGGTATGGCAATCAGCCCCAGCATTTT. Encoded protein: CATKDGGYGNQPQHF.

CDR3 in DNA: TGTGCCAGCAGCCAGGGGGAGCTGTTTTTT. As protein: CASSQGELFF. V and J are TRBV6-1 and TRBJ2-2; the D is unclear. The germline V and J ends were trimmed by 6 bases and 8 bases, with 4 bases remaining between them. Germline CDR1 is MNHNS and CDR2 is SASEGT. The CDR3 consists of 10 residues.